The TCR beta chain described here comes from a study of blood T cell repertoires in COVID-19. Study information: Samples of COVID-19 (acute and convalescent) were obtained from the United States, Italy and Spain.

In the study's own analysis: Researchers report that nucleated cell counts were estimated from reference gene primer amplification. Clones were sequenced by immunoSEQ multiplex PCR, and TCRdb holds only the in-frame ones, with some missing. Clonal size and the V and J genes are those of that table, whereas D and trimming came from the DNA. Among fewer than 200,000 clones listed, about 79% were seen once. Cohorts were based on clinical histories the participants reported. In Cohort 3, a recovered donor had either two negative PCRs, clearance, or symptom resolution. V dropped 1 base and J dropped 2 bases, with 6 bases sitting between them. This CDR3 spans 14 amino acids. Germline V gene lookup returns CDR1 LGHDT and CDR2 YNNKEL (reference sequence).

This clonotype was obtained from a man aged 50-60 years who had recovered from COVID-19. The specimen was PBMCs or T cells enriched from blood (not recorded which). The chain joins TRBV3-1 (or the pseudogene TRBV3-2) to TRBJ1-5; D uncertain. In DNA form, the CDR3 reads TGTGCCAGCAGCCAAGGCGGAGGCAATCAGCCCCAGCATTTT. Translating it yields CASSQGGGNQPQHF.